A selection of T cell receptor beta chains follows, all from one sample in a study of blood T cell repertoires in COVID-19. Clones were sequenced by immunoSEQ multiplex PCR, and TCRdb holds only the in-frame ones, with some missing. Altogether about 50,000 clones are present, 79% being singletons, with the ten largest covering roughly 25%. Sequenced input: peripheral blood. These receptors came from a man aged 70 or older with acute or convalescent COVID-19. CDR3s leave out the opening cysteine and the closing phenylalanine or tryptophan.

TRBV7-5	TRBJ1-3	VSLPRDMLSSGNTIY
TRBV27	TRBJ2-5	ASRSEAGETQY
TRBV19	TRBJ1-3	ASSTSTGAGNTIY
TRBV29-1	TRBJ1-1	SVEQGVNTEAF
TRBV10-2	TRBJ1-5	ASREQGQGNQPQH
TRBV2	TRBJ2-5	ASRDRGKETQY
TRBV11-1	TRBJ2-5	ASSLAGYRGETQY
TRBV7-2	TRBJ1-1	ASSLGQGNTEAF
TRBV19	TRBJ2-3	ASRQSGDTQY
TRBV10-3	TRBJ2-2	ATDPGGMNTGELF
TRBV5-1	TRBJ2-1	ASSRQTGGSYNEQF
TRBV3-1/TRBV3-2	TRBJ1-1	ASSQERESTEAF
TRBV7-2	TRBJ2-7	ASSSFNSYEQY
TRBV5-1	TRBJ1-1	ASSLAAFGGEAF
TRBV5-6	TRBJ2-5	ASSSGGVGETQY
TRBV7-8	TRBJ2-7	ASSSPAEGGAQY
TRBV7-8	TRBJ1-2	ASSLARRGSYGYT
TRBV4-1	TRBJ2-5	ASSLGLAGKETQY
TRBV30	TRBJ2-2	AWSAGSNTGELF
TRBV14	TRBJ2-7	ASSPGQGLYEQY
TRBV4-1	TRBJ1-5	ASSQDRQPANQPQH
TRBV30	TRBJ1-2	AWEMMDRYT
TRBV7-9	TRBJ1-2	ASSLSNNYGYT
TRBV6-5	TRBJ1-2	ASSYGDPGQAHGYT
TRBV2	TRBJ1-6	ASSEDGHYNSPLH
TRBV14	TRBJ1-2	ASSPRGVLLGYT
TRBV28	TRBJ2-2	ASSLGGTGDTGELF
TRBV25-1	TRBJ1-2	ASRGTANYGYT
TRBV4-3	TRBJ2-6	ASSQEGTSGANVLT
TRBV4-1	TRBJ1-3	ASSLRADREPGNTIY
TRBV5-1	TRBJ2-3	ASSPSRGTTDTQY
TRBV1	TRBJ2-1	TSSQLEVRTGASNEQF
TRBV2	TRBJ1-4	ASNKVGVTNEKLF
TRBV11-2	TRBJ2-1	ASSLEGQGYNEQF
TRBV18	TRBJ1-2	ASSPGRGTGYGYT
TRBV5-4	TRBJ2-4	ASSPPPGTGTDIQY
TRBV4-1	TRBJ1-5	ASSQGEKYYQPQH
TRBV5-1	TRBJ2-5	ASSLEGTGQETQY